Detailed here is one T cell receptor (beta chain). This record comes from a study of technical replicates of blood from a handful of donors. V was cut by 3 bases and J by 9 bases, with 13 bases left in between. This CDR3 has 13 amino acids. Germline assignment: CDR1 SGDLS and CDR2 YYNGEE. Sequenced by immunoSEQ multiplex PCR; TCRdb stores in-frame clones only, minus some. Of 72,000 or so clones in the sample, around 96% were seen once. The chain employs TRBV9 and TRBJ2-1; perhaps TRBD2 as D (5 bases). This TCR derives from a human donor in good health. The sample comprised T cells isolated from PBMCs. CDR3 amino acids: CASSEYTRPEQFF. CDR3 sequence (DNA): TGTGCCAGCAGCGAATACACTAGGCCTGAGCAGTTCTTC.